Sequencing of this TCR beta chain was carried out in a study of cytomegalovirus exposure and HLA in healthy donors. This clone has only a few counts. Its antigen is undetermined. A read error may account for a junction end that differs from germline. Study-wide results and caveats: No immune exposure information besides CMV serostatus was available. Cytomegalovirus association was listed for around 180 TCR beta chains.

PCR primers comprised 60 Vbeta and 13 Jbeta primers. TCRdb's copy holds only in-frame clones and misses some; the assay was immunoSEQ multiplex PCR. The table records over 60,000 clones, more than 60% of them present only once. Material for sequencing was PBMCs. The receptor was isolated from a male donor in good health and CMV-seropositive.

The CDR3 spells CASRLGTGAYNEQFF. The CDR3 DNA follows: TGTGCCAGCAGATTAGGGACAGGCGCCTACAATGAGCAGTTCTTC. The chain carries TRBV7-9 and TRBJ2-1; 8 positions match TRBD1. CDR1 is SEHNR and CDR2 is FQNEAQ in the germline V gene (reference sequence). The CDR3 runs to 15 residues. The full variable domain, completed using reference TRBV7-9 and TRBJ2-1, is DTGVSQNPRHKITKRGQNVTFRCDPISEHNRLYWYRQTLGQGPEFLTYFQNEAQLEKSRLLSDRFSAERPKGSFSTLEIQRTEQGDSAMYLCASRLGTGAYNEQFFGPGTRLTVL.